These T cell receptor beta chains were read from a single sample in a study of early T cells in non-severe SARS-CoV-2 infection. One entry per CDR3 protein, called by TCRdb with MiXCR from the 5' RACE reads. The sample records fewer than 130,000 distinct CDR3 sequences, roughly an eighth being singletons. The starting material was whole blood, obtained at baseline. The receptors shown here come from an adult who was a healthcare worker with PCR-confirmed SARS-CoV-2 infection or an uninfected control (not recorded which). Each CDR3 is given with its conserved first and last residue. The order of the fields is CDR3 length, clone size, V gene, J gene, D gene, CDR3 DNA, CDR3 protein. The D gene is left open where the match is weak. Clone size is given for some rows only: seen once, a few or many times, or a class if the clone is expanded.

CDR3 length: 13; clone size: few; V gene: TRBV30; J gene: TRBJ1-5; D gene: NA; CDR3 DNA: TGTGCCTGGACCCGGGGAGGCAATCAGCCCCAGCATTTT; CDR3 protein: CAWTRGGNQPQHF
CDR3 length: 14; clone size: few; V gene: TRBV19; J gene: TRBJ2-1; D gene: NA; CDR3 DNA: TGTGCCAGTAATCCGTCTAGCTCCTACAATGAGCAGTTCTTC; CDR3 protein: CASNPSSSYNEQFF
CDR3 length: 15; clone size: many; V gene: TRBV18; J gene: TRBJ2-7; D gene: NA; CDR3 DNA: TGTGCCAGCTCACCAGGGGGGGGCGCTTCCTACGAGCAGTACTTC; CDR3 protein: CASSPGGGASYEQYF
CDR3 length: 15; clone size: NA; V gene: TRBV5-6; J gene: TRBJ1-1; D gene: NA; CDR3 DNA: TGTGCCAGCAGCTTGGCCGGTGCCCTTAGGACTGAAGCTTTCTTT; CDR3 protein: CASSLAGALRTEAFF
CDR3 length: 17; clone size: many; V gene: TRBV28; J gene: TRBJ2-3; D gene: TRBD2; CDR3 DNA: TGTGCCAGCAGTTTATGGACTAGCGGATCTAGCACAGATACGCAGTATTTT; CDR3 protein: CASSLWTSGSSTDTQYF
CDR3 length: 17; clone size: many; V gene: TRBV9; J gene: TRBJ2-2; D gene: NA; CDR3 DNA: TGTGCCAGCACCCAGCGTAGGGCTAGCGAGAACACCGGGGAGCTGTTTTTT; CDR3 protein: CASTQRRASENTGELFF
CDR3 length: 13; clone size: NA; V gene: TRBV6-1; J gene: TRBJ1-1; D gene: TRBD1; CDR3 DNA: TGTGCCAGCAGTCAGGGGGCGTGGACTGAAGCTTTCTTT; CDR3 protein: CASSQGAWTEAFF
CDR3 length: 15; clone size: NA; V gene: TRBV7-9; J gene: TRBJ2-7; D gene: NA; CDR3 DNA: TGTGCCAGCAGCTTTGGAGCAGGGGCTGACTACGAGCAGTACTTC; CDR3 protein: CASSFGAGADYEQYF
CDR3 length: 13; clone size: NA; V gene: TRBV6-2/TRBV6-3; J gene: TRBJ2-5; D gene: NA; CDR3 DNA: TGTGCCAGCAGAAGGGGGGGCGGGGAGACCCAGTACTTC; CDR3 protein: CASRRGGGETQYF
CDR3 length: 13; clone size: few; V gene: TRBV7-2; J gene: TRBJ2-5; D gene: NA; CDR3 DNA: TGTGCCAGCAGCGGGGACTTCCAAGAGACCCAGTACTTC; CDR3 protein: CASSGDFQETQYF
CDR3 length: 14; clone size: few; V gene: TRBV4-1; J gene: TRBJ2-3; D gene: NA; CDR3 DNA: TGCGCCAGCAGCCAGCACCAGGGGACAGATACGCAGTATTTT; CDR3 protein: CASSQHQGTDTQYF
CDR3 length: 12; clone size: NA; V gene: TRBV29-1; J gene: TRBJ2-3; D gene: NA; CDR3 DNA: TGCAGCTTCGACACTAACACAGATACGCAGTATTTT; CDR3 protein: CSFDTNTDTQYF
CDR3 length: 14; clone size: NA; V gene: TRBV12-3/TRBV12-4; J gene: TRBJ1-4; D gene: TRBD1; CDR3 DNA: TGTGCCAGCAGTTTCCGGACAGGGGCCGCCAGGCTGTTTTTT; CDR3 protein: CASSFRTGAARLFF
CDR3 length: 15; clone size: NA; V gene: TRBV5-1; J gene: TRBJ2-3; D gene: TRBD1; CDR3 DNA: TGCGCCAGCAGCTTCGCAGGACAGGGCTCAGATACGCAGTATTTT; CDR3 protein: CASSFAGQGSDTQYF
CDR3 length: 11; clone size: many; V gene: TRBV28; J gene: TRBJ2-7; D gene: NA; CDR3 DNA: TGTGCCAGCAGTTTAACCCAAAAGCAGTACTTC; CDR3 protein: CASSLTQKQYF
CDR3 length: 18; clone size: NA; V gene: TRBV6-5; J gene: TRBJ1-2; D gene: TRBD1; CDR3 DNA: TGTGCCGGCAGTTACTCGAACTTCTGGGACAGGGGAAACTATGGCTACACCTTC; CDR3 protein: CAGSYSNFWDRGNYGYTF
CDR3 length: 13; clone size: NA; V gene: TRBV19; J gene: TRBJ2-3; D gene: NA; CDR3 DNA: TGTGCCAGCGGGGAGCGGAACACAGATACGCAGTATTTT; CDR3 protein: CASGERNTDTQYF
CDR3 length: 17; clone size: NA; V gene: TRBV28; J gene: TRBJ2-1; D gene: TRBD2; CDR3 DNA: TGTGCCAGCAGTCCCCAAAGGCTAGCGGATAGGTACAATGAGCAGTTCTTC; CDR3 protein: CASSPQRLADRYNEQFF
CDR3 length: 13; clone size: NA; V gene: TRBV11-3; J gene: TRBJ2-3; D gene: NA; CDR3 DNA: TGTGCCAGCAGCAACCGGGGTCCGGATACGCAGTATTTT; CDR3 protein: CASSNRGPDTQYF
CDR3 length: 13; clone size: NA; V gene: TRBV24-1; J gene: TRBJ1-1; D gene: NA; CDR3 DNA: TGTGCCACCCTACGTCGAGCGAACACTGAAGCTTTCTTT; CDR3 protein: CATLRRANTEAFF